Reported below is one TCR beta chain. No cognate antigen has been identified for it. No much larger clone exists at a distance of one base, and base qualities are not known. The data were taken from a study of regulatory T cells in long-lasting Graves disease (dated by TCRdb to the early 2020s). Turning to the overall study: Persistent Graves' disease meant more than 5 years of antithyroid drug treatment with TSH receptor autoantibodies that stayed positive. Persistent Graves' disease patients were compared with newly diagnosed Graves' disease patients by peripheral blood TCR sequencing and RNA sequencing. The study was conducted in China and was registered as a clinical trial. A total of approximately 35 samples underwent TCR sequencing: 13 from persistent and roughly 20 from newly diagnosed Graves' disease patients. Antithyroid drugs had been taken for about 10.3 years on average by persistent Graves' disease patients in the clinical cohort.

Libraries were built with multiplex PCR. Sequencing relied on an Illumina HiSeq 4000. To build TCR beta libraries, CDR3 regions were amplified by Arm-PCR using iRepertoire HTBI primers. Gel purification was performed on PCR products prior to sequencing. The source study handled its data this way. Gene usage analysis of CDR3 amino acid clonotypes relied on the approximately 60 TRBV and fewer than 15 TRBJ segments identified across samples. Filtered high-quality paired reads were merged into contigs using COPE and FqMerger. BLAST was used to align contigs to IMGT TRBV, TRBD and TRBJ reference genes, and CDR3 was defined according to IMGT. Highly expanded clones were defined as clonotypes with a frequency above 0.1%. Shannon entropy served as the measure of repertoire diversity, while the Gini coefficient captured V-J evenness. A clonotype found in more than one individual was treated as public. TCRdb ran its own pipeline on the public reads, namely fastp trimming at Q25 and MiXCR clone calling, and kept in-frame beta chains. Each entry merges the rows of one CDR3 protein and shows their most common DNA and genes. These V and J calls derive from TCRdb rather than the authors' analysis. This sample has around 460,000 distinct CDR3 sequences in its table, and under 25% of those were observed once. The ten largest clones represent roughly 7.7% of the sample.

In the paper's terms, the time point label means: persistent/refractory GD, antithyroid drugs over 5 years with positive TRAb. For both TCR sequencing and RNA sequencing, RNA was extracted from PBMCs in TRIzol. Graves' disease was diagnosed according to American Thyroid Association guidelines. The patients came from an endocrinology department in Xi'an, China. Each patient gave around 9.2 milliliters of peripheral blood, collected in an EDTA anticoagulant tube. Ficoll Paque Plus density gradient separation was used to isolate PBMCs, and no additional T cell sorting was done. An Agilent 2100 Bioanalyzer and agarose gel were used to check RNA quality, and a NanoDrop 2000 was used to measure RNA concentration. The research as a whole found: Sequencing and analysis were limited to the TCR beta chain. Persistent patients shared more public clonotypes among themselves (over 2,500) than newly diagnosed patients did (roughly 910). Compared with newly diagnosed patients, persistent Graves' disease patients had lower TCR Shannon entropy and fewer highly expanded clones, which suggests clonal expansion. Because the primary lesion, thyroid tissue, could not be accessed, the study looked at peripheral blood alone. The authors acknowledged the small sample size as a limitation that may reduce accuracy.

The specimen was peripheral blood mononuclear cells (PBMCs), collected when the disease was refractory, from a patient treated with antithyroid drugs. The sequence derives from a female donor with Graves disease.

The bases read TGTGCCAGCAGCCCAGCGGGAAACTCTGGAAACACCATATATTTT. The translation is CASSPAGNSGNTIYF. Recombination joined TRBV6-2 or TRBV6-3 with TRBJ1-3; the D gene is unclear. Taken from cysteine to phenylalanine, the CDR3 has 15 residues. Only the CDR3 DNA is retained, 45 bases long and in frame from the first base. The germline V gene provides CDR1 MNHEY and CDR2 SVGEGT. Between the V and J ends, shortened by 6 bases and 0 bases respectively, the junction contains 12 bases.